This T cell receptor beta chain derives from a study of cytomegalovirus exposure and HLA in healthy donors. About the research overall: Genetic ancestry analysis placed around four fifths of the roughly 400 donors that were genotyped in the Caucasian-associated cluster.

The CDR3 is 12 residues long. Germline CDR1 MDHEN, CDR2 SYDVKM. Trimming stripped 6 bases from V and 9 bases from J, with 15 bases between. PCR used 60 Vbeta primers and 13 Jbeta primers. This table comes from immunoSEQ multiplex PCR, and its TCRdb copy is limited to in-frame clones, with some not included. The top ten hold about 1.6% of the sample, which has roughly 190,000 clones, about 85% seen once. This clonotype originated in a woman aged 45-60 years in good health and CMV-seronegative. What was sequenced was PBMCs. The gene calls are TRBV28 and TRBJ2-7; no definite D call. CDR3 amino acids: CASSHGSRGQYF. The CDR3 DNA reads as TGTGCCAGCAGCCACGGGTCCCGCGGGCAGTACTTC.